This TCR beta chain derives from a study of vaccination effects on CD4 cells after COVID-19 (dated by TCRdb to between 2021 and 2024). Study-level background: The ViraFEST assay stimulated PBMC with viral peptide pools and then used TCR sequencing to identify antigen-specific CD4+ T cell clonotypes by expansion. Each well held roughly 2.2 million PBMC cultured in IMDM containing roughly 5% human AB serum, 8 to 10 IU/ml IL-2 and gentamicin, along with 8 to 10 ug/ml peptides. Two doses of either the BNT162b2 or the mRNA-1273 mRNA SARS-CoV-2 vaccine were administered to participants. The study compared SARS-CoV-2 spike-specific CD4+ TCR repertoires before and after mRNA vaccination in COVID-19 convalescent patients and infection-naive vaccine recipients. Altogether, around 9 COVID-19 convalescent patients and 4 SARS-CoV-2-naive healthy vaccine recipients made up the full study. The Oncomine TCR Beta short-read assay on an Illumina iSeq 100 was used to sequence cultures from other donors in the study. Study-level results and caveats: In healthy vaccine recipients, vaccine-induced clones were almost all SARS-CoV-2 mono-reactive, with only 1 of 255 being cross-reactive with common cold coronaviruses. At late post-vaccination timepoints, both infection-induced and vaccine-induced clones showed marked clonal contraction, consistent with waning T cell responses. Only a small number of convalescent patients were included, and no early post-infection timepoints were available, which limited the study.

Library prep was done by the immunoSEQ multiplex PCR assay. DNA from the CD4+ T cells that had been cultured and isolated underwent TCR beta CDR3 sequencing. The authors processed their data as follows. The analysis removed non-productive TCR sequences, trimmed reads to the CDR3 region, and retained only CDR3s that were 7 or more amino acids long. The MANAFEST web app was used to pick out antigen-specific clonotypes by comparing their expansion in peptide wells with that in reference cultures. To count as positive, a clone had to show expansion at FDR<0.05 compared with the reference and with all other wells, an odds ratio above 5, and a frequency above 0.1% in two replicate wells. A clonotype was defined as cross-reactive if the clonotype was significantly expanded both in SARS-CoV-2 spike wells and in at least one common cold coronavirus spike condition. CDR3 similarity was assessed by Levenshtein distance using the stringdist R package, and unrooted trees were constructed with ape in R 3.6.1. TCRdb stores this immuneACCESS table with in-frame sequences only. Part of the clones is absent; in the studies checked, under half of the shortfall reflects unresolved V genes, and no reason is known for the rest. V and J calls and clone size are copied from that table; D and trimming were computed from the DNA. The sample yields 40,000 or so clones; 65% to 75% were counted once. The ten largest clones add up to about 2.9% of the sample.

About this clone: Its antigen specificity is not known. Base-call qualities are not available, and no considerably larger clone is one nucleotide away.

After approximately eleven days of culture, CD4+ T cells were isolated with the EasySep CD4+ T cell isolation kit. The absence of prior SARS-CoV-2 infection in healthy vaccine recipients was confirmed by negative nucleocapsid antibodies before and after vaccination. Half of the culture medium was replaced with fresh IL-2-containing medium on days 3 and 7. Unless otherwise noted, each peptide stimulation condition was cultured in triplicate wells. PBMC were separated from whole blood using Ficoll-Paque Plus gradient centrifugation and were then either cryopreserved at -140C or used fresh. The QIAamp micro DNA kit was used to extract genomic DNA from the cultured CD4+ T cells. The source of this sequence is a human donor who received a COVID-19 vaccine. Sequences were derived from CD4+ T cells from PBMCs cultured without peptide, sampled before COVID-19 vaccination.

The base sequence is TGTGCCAGCAGCTGGCCGGGACGGGTAACCTACGAGCAGTACTTC. This gives the protein CASSWPGRVTYEQYF. The chain joins TRBV5-5 to TRBJ2-7; the D call is tentative, TRBD1 or TRBD2, as each matches 5 bases. The junction shows trimming of 3 bases on V and 2 bases on J, plus 15 bases between the germline ends. The CDR3 runs 15 residues from the cysteine to the phenylalanine. CDR3 DNA is the only sequence kept; it has 45 bases, read in frame from the first base. Looking up the germline V gene (reference sequence) yields CDR1 SGHKS and CDR2 YYEKEE.